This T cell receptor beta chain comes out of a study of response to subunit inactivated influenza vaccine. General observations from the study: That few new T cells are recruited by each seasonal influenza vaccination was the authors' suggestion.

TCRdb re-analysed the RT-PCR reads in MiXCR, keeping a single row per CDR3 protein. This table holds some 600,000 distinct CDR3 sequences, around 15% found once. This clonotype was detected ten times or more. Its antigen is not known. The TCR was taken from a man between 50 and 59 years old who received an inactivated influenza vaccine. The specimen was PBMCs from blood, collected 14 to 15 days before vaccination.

CDR3: CASSQDGGREEAFF. The CDR3, as DNA: TGCGCCAGCAGCCAAGATGGAGGTAGGGAGGAAGCTTTCTTT. The chain combines TRBV4-3 with TRBJ1-1; D remains ambiguous. The CDR3 runs to 14 residues. The germline CDR1 and CDR2 sequences are LGHNA and YSLEER. V dropped 0 bases and J dropped 8 bases, with 13 bases sitting between them.